The rows below give T cell receptor beta chains drawn from one sample of a study of lymphopenia after photon versus proton radiotherapy. Assay: immunoSEQ multiplex PCR; the TCRdb copy retains only in-frame clones and omits some. This sample has around 70,000 clones, with approximately 90% found just once. The specimen comprised peripheral blood, sampled from a patient treated with photon-based radiotherapy. The receptors shown here come from a woman aged 40 to 49 with cholangiocarcinoma. The conserved cysteine and the conserved F or W are not part of the CDR3 here.

>TRBV5-1|TRBJ2-1
ASSGSSAWAYNEQF
>TRBV19|TRBJ2-7
ASSSTSGRAAEQY
>TRBV2|TRBJ2-7
ASSLGTANPAEQY
>TRBV7-8|TRBJ1-4
ASSLAGPKTGLNEKLF
>TRBV30|TRBJ1-1
AWREGPTEAF
>TRBV30|TRBJ1-4
AWSHGQAGEKLF
>TRBV27|TRBJ1-5
ASSLSRGDSTGQPQH
>TRBV7-2|TRBJ2-4
ASSPGGLAKNIQY
>TRBV11-2|TRBJ2-1
ASSEGLPNEQF
>TRBV2|TRBJ1-5
ASSEQNQPQH
>TRBV9|TRBJ1-2
ASSVDDDYGYT
>TRBV7-9|TRBJ1-2
ASSLGAGRGYGYT
>TRBV28|TRBJ1-2
ASSLGSYGYT
>TRBV5-4|TRBJ2-7
ASSSPKQGYEQY
>TRBV5-6|TRBJ2-5
ASSLAKETQY
>TRBV2|TRBJ1-6
ASSASPPGGRGSPLH
>TRBV10-3|TRBJ2-1
AISERAGGSLHNEQF
>TRBV28|TRBJ2-4
ASREGTKNIQY
>TRBV5-4|TRBJ2-3
ASSPYDRGSTDTQY
>TRBV2|TRBJ2-1
ASSDSGGATNEQF
>TRBV7-3|TRBJ1-1
ASSQNTGEHTEAF
>TRBV6-5|TRBJ2-7
ASRAPGQLYEQY
>TRBV19|TRBJ1-1
ASSISGMTYTEAF
>TRBV18|TRBJ2-3
ASSPPRGAADTQY
>TRBV19|TRBJ2-3
ASRGVGATDTQY
>TRBV5-4|TRBJ2-1
ASSPGVSEQF
>TRBV19|TRBJ1-1
ASSPSGDTEAF
>TRBV2|TRBJ1-2
ASSEGRDRAGYT
>TRBV6-5|TRBJ2-1
ASSYFGPGSNEQF
>TRBV27|TRBJ1-2
ASSPRTGVDGYGYT
>TRBV28|TRBJ2-1
ASNTSGRRAEQF
>TRBV5-1|TRBJ2-7
ASKLDSSYEQY
>TRBV7-9|TRBJ2-3
ASSLARSSTDTQY
>TRBV6-5|TRBJ2-1
ATQIRPSSYNEQF
>TRBV2|TRBJ2-5
ASSPTGGRETQY
>TRBV7-2|TRBJ2-4
ASSPIGGAKNIQY
>TRBV7-9|NA
ASSSTSGAYEQY
>TRBV6-4|TRBJ2-1
ASSQSGGAGNEQF
>TRBV6-5|TRBJ1-2
ASSYRGGTNYGYT
>TRBV6-1|TRBJ2-1
ASSEVEGGRAYRDEQF
>TRBV18|TRBJ2-7
ASSLPQGTYEQY
>TRBV28|TRBJ2-1
ASSSPGLENEQF
>TRBV2|TRBJ1-2
ASTSGAGSNYGYT
>TRBV12-5|TRBJ1-2
ASGLGGYGYT
>TRBV29-1|TRBJ1-1
SVAGLYTEAF
>TRBV27|TRBJ1-1
ASSRSGTAEAF
>TRBV27|TRBJ2-1
ASSFSQSSYNEQF
>TRBV7-9|TRBJ1-2
ASSLGGAMPDGYT
>TRBV7-9|TRBJ2-7
ASSLGTSGRTLASYEQY